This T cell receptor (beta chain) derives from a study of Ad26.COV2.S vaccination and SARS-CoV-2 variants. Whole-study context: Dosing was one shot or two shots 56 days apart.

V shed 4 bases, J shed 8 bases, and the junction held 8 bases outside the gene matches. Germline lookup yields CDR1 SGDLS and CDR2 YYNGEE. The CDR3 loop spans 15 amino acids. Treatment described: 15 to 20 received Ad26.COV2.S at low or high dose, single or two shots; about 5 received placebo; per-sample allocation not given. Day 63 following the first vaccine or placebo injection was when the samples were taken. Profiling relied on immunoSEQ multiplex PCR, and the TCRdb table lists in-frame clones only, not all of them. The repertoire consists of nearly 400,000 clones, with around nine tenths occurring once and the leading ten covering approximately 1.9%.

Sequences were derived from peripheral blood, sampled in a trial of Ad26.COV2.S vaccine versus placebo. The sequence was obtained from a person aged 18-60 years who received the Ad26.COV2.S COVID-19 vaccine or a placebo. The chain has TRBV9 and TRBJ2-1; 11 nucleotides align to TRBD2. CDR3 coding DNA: TGTGCCAGCAGCACTCGGACTAGCGGGTCGGATGAGCAGTTCTTC. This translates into CASSTRTSGSDEQFF.